What follows are 8 T cell receptor beta chains derived from one specimen sequenced in a study of type 1 regulatory T cells. TCRdb fed the reads into MiXCR, producing one record per CDR3 protein. The table records tens of thousands of distinct CDR3 sequences, 72% of them present only once. Their recognized antigens are unknown. Specimen: cultured T cells, either the whole culture or a sorted T cell fraction (not recorded which). Subset noted: Tr1-enriched cell product generated in vitro against host alloantigens. Receptor source: a human donor in good health.

The J gene is TRBJ2-3, the V gene TRBV5-1; 14 bases agree with TRBD2. The CDR3 loop spans 16 amino acids. CDR1 and CDR2 (germline): SGHRS, YFSETQ. J gave up 5 bases and V 4 bases, and 6 bases lay outside the gene matches. CDR3 sequence reads: CASSRGTSGGEDTQYF. CDR3 bases: TGCGCCAGCAGCCGCGGGACTAGCGGGGGAGAAGATACGCAGTATTTT.

This clonotype was detected once. The chain couples TRBV3-1 to TRBJ2-5; D gene ambiguous. Germline assignment: CDR1 LGHDT and CDR2 YNNKEL (reference sequence). CDR3 length equals 15 residues. Trimming took off 0 bases at V and 4 bases at J, with 12 bases between the two ends. The CDR3 sequence is CASSQDRLERETQYF. The CDR3 DNA is TGTGCCAGCAGCCAAGATCGGTTAGAGAGAGAGACCCAGTACTTC.

This chain joins TRBV15 and TRBJ2-2; unclear D gene. The germline V gene has CDR1 LNHNV and CDR2 YYDKDF (reference sequence). V was shortened by 0 bases and J by 1 base, with 6 bases between the two germline ends. The CDR3 covers 15 residues. The DNA for the CDR3 is TGTGCCACCAGCAGAGATGGCAGGAACACCGGGGAGCTGTTTTTT. This translates into CATSRDGRNTGELFF.

This rearrangement joins TRBV19 to TRBJ1-2; D is unresolved. The germline V gene encodes CDR1 LNHDA and CDR2 SQIVND (reference sequence). The CDR3 is made up of 15 amino acids. Trimming cost V 6 bases and J 5 bases, with 19 bases left between them. The CDR3: CASRPRSQLGYGYTF. The CDR3 nucleotides read TGTGCCAGTAGGCCTCGATCACAGCTGGGGTATGGCTACACCTTC. The variable domain in full, completed from reference TRBV19 and TRBJ1-2, reads DGGITQSPKYLFRKEGQNVTLSCEQNLNHDAMYWYRQDPGQGLRLIYYSQIVNDFQKGDIAEGYSVSREKKESFPLTVTSAQKNPTAFYLCASRPRSQLGYGYTFGSGTRLTVV.

The genes are TRBV12-3 or TRBV12-4 and TRBJ2-5; TRBD1 matches at 9 bases. This CDR3 is 13 amino acids long. Germline trimming cut 6 bases from V and 5 bases from J; bases unmatched to any gene: 4. As DNA, the CDR3 is TGTGCCAGCAGACCGGGGACAGGGGAGACCCAGTACTTC. This gives the protein CASRPGTGETQYF.

The CDR3 DNA reads as TGTGCCAGCAGCTTCCGTAGCGGGGGGGAGACCCAGTACTTC. The encoded protein is CASSFRSGGETQYF. The chain uses TRBV7-2 and TRBJ2-5; 10 bases match TRBD2. With 3 bases clipped from V and 5 bases from J, the junction kept 3 bases outside the gene matches. The CDR3 runs 14 residues. Germline V CDR1 and CDR2: SGHTA, FQGNSA. Filled out from reference TRBV7-2 and TRBJ2-5, the complete variable domain reads GAGVSQSPSNKVTEKGKDVELRCDPISGHTALYWYRQSLGQGLEFLIYFQGNSAPDKSGLPSDRFSAERTGGSVSTLTIQRTQQEDSAVYLCASSFRSGGETQYFGPGTRLLVL.

The chain recombines TRBV7-3 with TRBJ1-5; D is perhaps TRBD1 (6 bases). Germline V CDR1 and CDR2: SGHTA, FQGTGA. The length of the CDR3 is 13 residues. The V end was cut by 10 bases, the J end by 1 base, with 11 bases between. The CDR3 protein is CAITGASNQPQHF. The CDR3 bases are TGTGCCATCACGGGGGCGAGCAATCAGCCCCAGCATTTT.

The V call is TRBV2, the J call TRBJ2-3; D might be TRBD1 (5 bases). This CDR3 contains 12 residues. CDR1 and CDR2 from the germline V gene are SNHLY and FYNNEI. With 4 bases removed from V and 4 bases from J, the gap between germline ends came to 6 bases. DNA for the CDR3: TGTGCCAGCAGTGTGACAGCAGATACGCAGTATTTT. Amino acid sequence: CASSVTADTQYF.